This T cell receptor beta chain was identified in a study of blood T cell repertoires in COVID-19. This table comes from immunoSEQ multiplex PCR, and its TCRdb copy is limited to in-frame clones, with some not included. The repertoire has some 450,000 clones, approximately 88% of them found once; the top ten carry 10% to 15%. Germline V gives CDR1 MNHEY, CDR2 SVGAGI. Trimming removed 6 bases at V and 6 bases at J, with 11 bases between. This CDR3 spans 13 amino acids. The chain uses TRBV6-5 and TRBJ1-4; the D gene is possibly TRBD1 (5 bases). The source of this sequence is a woman aged 45-65 years with COVID-19, enrolled during active disease. Sample: peripheral blood. In DNA, the CDR3 is TGTGCCAGCAGGGGGTGGGGGGATGAAAAACTGTTTTTT. This codes for CASRGWGDEKLFF.